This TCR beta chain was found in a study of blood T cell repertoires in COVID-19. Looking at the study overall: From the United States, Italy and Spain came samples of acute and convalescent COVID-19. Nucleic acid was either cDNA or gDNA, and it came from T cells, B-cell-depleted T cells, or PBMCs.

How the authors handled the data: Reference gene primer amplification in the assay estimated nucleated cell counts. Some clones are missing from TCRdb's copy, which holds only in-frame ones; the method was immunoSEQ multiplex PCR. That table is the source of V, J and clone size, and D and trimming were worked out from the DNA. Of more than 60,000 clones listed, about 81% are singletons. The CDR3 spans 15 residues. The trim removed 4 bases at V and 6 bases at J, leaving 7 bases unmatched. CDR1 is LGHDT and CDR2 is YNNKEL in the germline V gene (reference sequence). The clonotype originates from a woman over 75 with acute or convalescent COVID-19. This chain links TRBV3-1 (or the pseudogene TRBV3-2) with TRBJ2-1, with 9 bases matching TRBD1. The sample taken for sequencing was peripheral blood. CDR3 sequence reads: CASSPWKTGGNEQFF. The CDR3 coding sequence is TGTGCCAGCAGCCCCTGGAAGACAGGGGGCAATGAGCAGTTCTTC.